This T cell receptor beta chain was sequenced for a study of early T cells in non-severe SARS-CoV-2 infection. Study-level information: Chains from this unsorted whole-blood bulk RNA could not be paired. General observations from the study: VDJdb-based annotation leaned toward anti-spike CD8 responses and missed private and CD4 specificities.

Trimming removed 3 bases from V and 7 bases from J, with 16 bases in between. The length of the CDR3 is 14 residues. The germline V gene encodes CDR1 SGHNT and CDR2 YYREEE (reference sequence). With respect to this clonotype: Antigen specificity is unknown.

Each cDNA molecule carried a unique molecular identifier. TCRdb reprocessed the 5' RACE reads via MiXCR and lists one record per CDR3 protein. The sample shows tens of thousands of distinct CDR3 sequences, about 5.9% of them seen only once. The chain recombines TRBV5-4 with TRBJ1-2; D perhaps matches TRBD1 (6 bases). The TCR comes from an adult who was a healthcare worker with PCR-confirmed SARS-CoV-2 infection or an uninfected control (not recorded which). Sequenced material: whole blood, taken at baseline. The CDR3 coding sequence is TGTGCCAGCAGCTCGAGAAACAGGGCCGGTGGCTACACCTTC. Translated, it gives CASSSRNRAGGYTF. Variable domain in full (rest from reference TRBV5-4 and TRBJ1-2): ETGVTQSPTHLIKTRGQQVTLRCSSQSGHNTVSWYQQALGQGPQFIFQYYREEENGRGNFPPRFSGLQFPNYSSELNVNALELDDSALYLCASSSRNRAGGYTFGSGTRLTVV.